A selection of T cell receptor beta chains follows, all from one sample in a study of sequential checkpoint blockade in melanoma. Assay: immunoSEQ multiplex PCR; the TCRdb copy retains only in-frame clones and omits some. The repertoire has approximately 21,000 clones, 75% to 85% of them found once; the top ten carry 38%. The specimen was CD8+ T cells sorted from blood (inferred from file names), collected from a patient given nivolumab and ipilimumab in sequence. The source of these receptors is a human donor with melanoma. CDR3s include the opening cysteine and the closing phenylalanine or tryptophan. D genes are given only for firm matches. Clone size is stated in some rows and not others, as once, few, many or a class when expanded.

j_gene | abundance | d_gene | v_gene | CDR3aa | CDR3nt
TRBJ1-1 | - | - | TRBV6-5 | CASSSRQGGTEAFF | TGTGCCAGTAGTAGTAGGCAGGGTGGGACTGAAGCTTTCTTT
TRBJ2-7 | few | TRBD2 | TRBV7-2 | CASSLFRTSGSLIYEQYF | TGTGCCAGCAGCTTATTCCGGACTAGCGGTTCGCTGATCTACGAGCAGTACTTC
TRBJ1-5 | - | - | TRBV7-9 | CASSLETLNQPQHF | TGTGCCAGCAGCTTAGAGACACTCAATCAGCCCCAGCATTTT
TRBJ1-2 | few | - | TRBV9 | CASSFQGNYGYTF | TGTGCCAGCAGCTTCCAGGGGAACTATGGCTACACCTTC
TRBJ1-5 | few | TRBD1 | TRBV19 | CASSIKKGQVSNQPQHF | TGTGCCAGTAGTATCAAAAAGGGACAGGTTAGCAATCAGCCCCAGCATTTT
TRBJ1-5 | - | - | TRBV15 | CATSRGQILGNQPQHF | TGTGCCACCAGCAGAGGACAGATCCTAGGCAATCAGCCCCAGCATTTT
TRBJ1-6 | - | TRBD1 | TRBV27 | CASSHRQGSSPLHF | TGTGCCAGCAGTCATCGACAGGGGAGTTCACCCCTCCACTTT
TRBJ2-7 | once | TRBD2 | TRBV4-2 | CASSQDWASGIYEQYF | TGTGCCAGCAGCCAAGATTGGGCTAGCGGGATTTACGAGCAGTACTTC
TRBJ1-1 | - | TRBD1 | TRBV11-2 | CASREQGARNTEAFF | TGTGCCAGCAGGGAACAGGGGGCGCGGAACACTGAAGCTTTCTTT
TRBJ2-7 | - | TRBD1 | TRBV7-8 | CASSLTGGREQYF | TGTGCCAGCAGCTTAACAGGGGGCCGCGAGCAGTACTTC
TRBJ1-1 | - | - | TRBV7-8 | CASSQQTGNTEAFF | TGTGCCAGCAGCCAACAGACAGGGAACACTGAAGCTTTCTTT
TRBJ1-1 | - | - | TRBV4-1 | CASSEVGVNTEAFF | TGCGCCAGCAGCGAAGTCGGGGTGAACACTGAAGCTTTCTTT
TRBJ1-2 | - | - | TRBV27 | CASSLRGSSSWSGYTF | TGTGCCAGCAGTTTAAGAGGGTCCTCTTCTTGGAGCGGCTACACCTTC
TRBJ1-2 | once | - | TRBV5-4 | CASSLSGFYGYTF | TGTGCCAGCAGCTTGAGCGGTTTCTATGGCTACACCTTC
TRBJ1-1 | - | - | TRBV7-9 | CASSVNSYKGTEAFF | TGTGCCAGCAGCGTAAATTCGTACAAGGGGACTGAAGCTTTCTTT
TRBJ2-7 | - | TRBD2 | TRBV28 | CASSLRGGMNEQYF | TGTGCCAGCAGTTTGCGGGGGGGGATGAACGAGCAGTACTTC
TRBJ1-4 | - | - | TRBV7-6 | CASSFGGAYEKLFF | TGTGCCAGCAGCTTCGGCGGGGCCTATGAAAAACTGTTTTTT
TRBJ1-2 | - | TRBD1 | TRBV6-5 | CASSYGTGSGYTF | TGTGCCAGCAGTTACGGGACAGGGAGCGGCTACACCTTC
TRBJ1-5 | - | TRBD1 | TRBV9 | CASSVEGGLNQPQHF | TGTGCCAGCAGCGTAGAAGGGGGCCTCAATCAGCCCCAGCATTTT
TRBJ1-1 | once | - | TRBV15 | CATSRGLGLTEAFF | TGTGCCACCAGCAGAGGGTTGGGCCTCACTGAAGCCTTCTTT
TRBJ2-7 | few | TRBD1 | TRBV5-4 | CASSLPGQGEQYF | TGTGCCAGCAGCCTGCCGGGACAGGGCGAGCAGTACTTC
TRBJ2-7 | few | - | TRBV7-9 | CASSLGSYEQYF | TGTGCCAGCAGCCTCGGGTCCTACGAGCAGTACTTC
TRBJ1-2 | - | - | TRBV27 | CASSPTTGLYGYTF | TGTGCCAGCAGTCCCACGACAGGACTCTATGGCTACACCTTC
TRBJ2-7 | - | TRBD2 | TRBV7-9 | CASSLPAGVYEQYF | TGTGCCAGCAGCTTACCAGCGGGAGTCTACGAGCAGTACTTC
TRBJ2-7 | - | TRBD2 | TRBV6-5 | CASSYTRASGYEQYF | TGTGCCAGCAGTTACACCCGGGCTAGCGGTTACGAGCAGTACTTC
TRBJ1-1 | - | TRBD1 | TRBV19 | CASSGGTGITEAFF | TGTGCCAGTAGTGGGGGGACAGGGATCACTGAAGCTTTCTTT
TRBJ2-7 | once | TRBD1 | TRBV28 | CASSFPGQGVLYEQYF | TGTGCCAGCAGTTTCCCAGGACAGGGGGTGCTCTACGAGCAGTACTTC
TRBJ1-2 | - | TRBD1 | TRBV29-1 | CSVEDGDRDGYTF | TGCAGCGTTGAAGATGGGGACAGGGATGGCTACACCTTC
TRBJ2-7 | - | TRBD2 | TRBV6-5 | CASKISLAGVYEQYF | TGTGCCAGCAAGATCTCGCTAGCGGGAGTCTACGAGCAGTACTTC
TRBJ1-2 | - | - | TRBV27 | CASSLSPVLYGYTF | TGTGCCAGCAGTTTATCACCGGTACTCTATGGCTACACCTTC
TRBJ2-7 | - | - | TRBV7-9 | CASSFTGSGEQYF | TGTGCCAGCAGCTTCACAGGCTCGGGTGAGCAGTACTTC
TRBJ2-7 | - | - | TRBV11-2 | CASSLEWTDSYEQYF | TGTGCCAGCAGCTTAGAGTGGACAGACTCCTACGAGCAGTACTTC
TRBJ1-5 | few | - | TRBV4-2 | CASSQDLGGNQPQHF | TGTGCCAGCAGCCAAGATTTAGGGGGCAATCAGCCCCAGCATTTT
TRBJ2-2 | - | TRBD1 | TRBV13 | CASSSTGAETGELFF | TGTGCCAGCAGCTCGACAGGGGCGGAGACCGGGGAGCTGTTTTTT
TRBJ1-1 | - | - | TRBV5-1 | CASRGRGFEAFF | TGCGCCAGCAGAGGCAGGGGATTCGAAGCTTTCTTT
TRBJ2-7 | - | - | TRBV5-1 | CASSGQSYEQYF | TGCGCCAGCAGCGGACAATCCTACGAGCAGTACTTC
TRBJ2-1 | - | - | TRBV4-1 | CASSQWRDFSSYNEQFF | TGCGCCAGCAGCCAATGGCGGGACTTCAGCTCCTACAATGAGCAGTTCTTC
TRBJ2-1 | once | TRBD2 | TRBV5-4 | CASSSRTSGGHNEQFF | TGTGCCAGCAGCTCCCGGACTAGCGGGGGCCACAATGAGCAGTTCTTC
TRBJ2-7 | - | - | TRBV6-6 | CASSYATSYEQYF | TGCGCCAGCAGTTACGCTACGAGCTACGAGCAGTACTTC
TRBJ2-1 | - | - | TRBV5-1 | CASSLSGTLRGEGLNEQFF | TGCGCCAGCTCCCTCTCCGGGACACTAAGGGGGGAGGGCCTGAATGAGCAGTTCTTC
TRBJ1-6 | once | - | TRBV7-9 | CASSWGEGNSPLHF | TGTGCCAGCAGCTGGGGGGAAGGGAATTCACCCCTCCACTTT
TRBJ1-4 | - | - | TRBV9 | CASSARGEKLFF | TGTGCCAGCAGCGCCCGCGGTGAAAAACTGTTTTTT
TRBJ1-5 | - | - | TRBV27 | CASSLTGPGWPQHF | TGTGCCAGCAGTTTAACAGGGCCCGGTTGGCCCCAGCATTTT
TRBJ1-2 | - | - | TRBV6-5 | CASSPREADGYTF | TGTGCCAGCAGTCCGAGGGAGGCGGACGGCTACACCTTC
TRBJ1-1 | few | - | TRBV25-1 | CASSEPLQGETEAFF | TGTGCCAGCAGTGAGCCCTTACAGGGTGAGACTGAAGCTTTCTTT
TRBJ1-1 | - | - | TRBV6-6 | CASSSRQGGTEAFF | TGTGCCAGCAGTAGTAGGCAGGGTGGGACTGAAGCTTTCTTT
TRBJ2-7 | - | - | TRBV28 | CASRIPAGYEQYF | TGTGCCAGCAGGATTCCAGCAGGCTACGAGCAGTACTTC
TRBJ2-7 | - | - | TRBV2 | CASSGDTRYPYF | TGTGCCAGCAGTGGGGACACCCGCTATCCCTACTTC
TRBJ1-1 | once | - | TRBV30 | CAWSVLGGAEAFF | TGTGCCTGGAGTGTACTCGGCGGCGCTGAAGCTTTCTTT
TRBJ2-6 | - | - | TRBV4-2 | CASSRTFGSGANVLTF | TGTGCCAGCAGCCGGACATTTGGCTCTGGGGCCAACGTCCTGACTTTC
TRBJ2-7 | - | TRBD2 | TRBV27 | CASSPTSTSGLTYEQYF | TGTGCCAGCAGTCCCACCTCGACTAGCGGATTAACCTACGAGCAGTACTTC
TRBJ1-5 | - | TRBD1 | TRBV27 | CASSGTENQPQHF | TGTGCCAGCAGTGGGACAGAGAATCAGCCCCAGCATTTT
TRBJ2-7 | - | - | TRBV28 | CASSTVQPGINPYEQYF | TGTGCCAGCAGCACTGTTCAACCCGGGATTAACCCCTACGAGCAGTACTTC
TRBJ1-2 | - | - | TRBV27 | CASSLSLPLHGYTF | TGTGCCAGCAGTTTAAGCTTACCACTTCATGGCTACACCTTC
TRBJ1-1 | - | - | TRBV7-8 | CASSLDGGTEAFF | TGTGCCAGCAGCTTAGACGGGGGCACTGAAGCTTTCTTT
TRBJ1-3 | - | - | TRBV10-3 | CAISEEYGYSGNTIYF | TGTGCCATCAGTGAAGAGTACGGGTACTCTGGAAACACCATATATTTT
TRBJ2-7 | - | TRBD2 | TRBV28 | CASSLGGAGLFYEQYF | TGTGCCAGCAGTTTAGGAGGAGCGGGATTATTCTACGAGCAGTACTTC